This is a list of T cell receptor beta chains from one sample in a study of Ad26.COV2.S vaccination and SARS-CoV-2 variants. Sequencing was performed with immunoSEQ multiplex PCR; in TCRdb, only in-frame clones are kept and a portion is missing. The sample yields approximately 340,000 clones, approximately 90% seen once. Sequences were derived from peripheral blood, sampled after recovery from COVID-19. Receptors were obtained from a human donor who had recovered from COVID-19. Each CDR3 is given with its conserved first and last residue. Each record gives: J gene, V gene, D gene, clone size, CDR3 DNA, CDR3 protein. D genes are given only for firm matches. Clone size is not always given. Where it is, it says once, few, many or a class for expanded clones.

TRBJ2-3 | TRBV9 | . | . | TGTGCCAGCAGTCAAAGTGGAGATACGCAGTATTTT | CASSQSGDTQYF
TRBJ1-2 | TRBV6-5 | . | . | TGTGCCAGCAGTTACGGGCCTAACTATGGCTACACCTTC | CASSYGPNYGYTF
TRBJ2-3 | TRBV6-5 | TRBD2 | . | TGTGCCAGCAGTCCAGGACTAGCTAGCACAGATACGCAGTATTTT | CASSPGLASTDTQYF
TRBJ1-1 | TRBV7-8 | TRBD1 | . | TGTGCCAGCAGCTTAAGTTGGACAGGGGGCACTGAAGCTTTCTTT | CASSLSWTGGTEAFF
TRBJ2-1 | TRBV12-3/TRBV12-4 | . | . | TGTGCCAGCAGTTTATCTGCCGCAGAGCAGTTCTTC | CASSLSAAEQFF
TRBJ1-5 | TRBV10-3 | TRBD1 | . | TGTGCCACCGACAGGGAGAAAGGGCCCCAGCATTTT | CATDREKGPQHF
TRBJ1-2 | TRBV29-1 | . | . | TGCAGCGTTGAAACAGGTCCTAGATATGGCTACACCTTC | CSVETGPRYGYTF
TRBJ1-2 | TRBV6-5 | . | . | TGTGCCAGCAGTAATTCGTATGGCTACACCTTC | CASSNSYGYTF
TRBJ2-6 | TRBV6-1 | TRBD1 | . | TGTGCCAGCAGTGAAGCGGGGTGGAACAGGGGGCGTGGGGCCAACGTCCTGACTTTC | CASSEAGWNRGRGANVLTF
TRBJ1-5 | TRBV2 | . | . | TGTGCCAGCAGGGAAACAGGGTTCGGAGATCAGCCCCAGCATTTT | CASRETGFGDQPQHF
TRBJ1-1 | TRBV6-2/TRBV6-3 | . | . | TGTGCCAGCAGTTACCCTACTACGGGACAAGGGGACACTGAAGCTTTCTTT | CASSYPTTGQGDTEAFF
TRBJ1-1 | TRBV6-2/TRBV6-3 | . | . | TGTGCCAGCAGTTACCGGGATGTACCCAAGACGGGCACTGAAGCTTTCTTT | CASSYRDVPKTGTEAFF
TRBJ2-7 | TRBV20-1 | . | once | TGCAGTGCTAGAGATCAGGAGGTATACTTC | CSARDQEVYF
TRBJ2-3 | TRBV5-1 | . | . | TGCGCCAGCAGCTTGGCACTAGTACAAGATACGCAGTATTTT | CASSLALVQDTQYF
TRBJ1-2 | TRBV2 | . | . | TGTGCCAGCAGGGATCGTCGACAAGGGCCACTTAACACCTTC | CASRDRRQGPLNTF
TRBJ2-1 | TRBV10-1 | . | . | TGCGCCACCAACCCCGGGACAAACTACAATGAGCAGTTCTTC | CATNPGTNYNEQFF
TRBJ1-5 | TRBV16 | . | . | TGTGCCAGCAGCCAATCAGCGGATCAGCCCCAGCATTTT | CASSQSADQPQHF
TRBJ2-1 | TRBV7-2 | TRBD2 | . | TGTGCCAGCAGCTATTTAGCGGGGACTAACAATGAGCAGTTCTTC | CASSYLAGTNNEQFF
TRBJ2-1 | TRBV10-2 | TRBD1 | . | TGCGCCAGCAGGACAGGGGGAGCTGAGCAGTTCTTC | CASRTGGAEQFF
TRBJ1-2 | TRBV19 | TRBD1 | few | TGTGCCAGTCTCACAGGGGCTGGCGGCCGTGGCTACACCTTC | CASLTGAGGRGYTF
TRBJ1-1 | TRBV6-5 | TRBD1 | . | TGTGCCAGCAGCCCACCAGACAGGGTCGCTGAAGCTTTCTTT | CASSPPDRVAEAFF
TRBJ1-5 | TRBV6-1 | . | . | TGTGCCAGCAGTGAAGTTAAGGTCCACCCGGATCAGCCCCAGCATTTT | CASSEVKVHPDQPQHF
TRBJ1-2 | TRBV7-9 | . | . | TGTGCCAGCAACCGGTATGGCTACACCTTC | CASNRYGYTF
TRBJ2-1 | TRBV20-1 | . | . | TGCAGTGCTAGTTCGAGCCTGAGCTCCTACAATGAGCAGTTCTTC | CSASSSLSSYNEQFF
TRBJ2-7 | TRBV13 | TRBD2 | . | TGTGCCAGCAGCGTGGGACTAGGGGACCGCTACGAGCAGTACTTC | CASSVGLGDRYEQYF
TRBJ2-3 | TRBV5-5 | . | . | TGTGCCAGCAGCTTACAAGTAACCACAGATACGCAGTATTTT | CASSLQVTTDTQYF
TRBJ1-3 | TRBV5-5 | . | . | TGTGCCAGCAGCTTGGCTGGGGGAGTCTCTGGAAACACCATATATTTT | CASSLAGGVSGNTIYF
TRBJ1-2 | TRBV7-6 | . | . | TGTGCCAGCAGCTTAGCTGTCCGGGGGCAGACTAACTATGGCTACACCTTC | CASSLAVRGQTNYGYTF
TRBJ1-1 | TRBV9 | . | . | TGTGCCAGCAGTGGTAGAAACACTGAAGCTTTCTTT | CASSGRNTEAFF
TRBJ1-2 | TRBV5-5 | . | once | TGTGCCAGCAGCTTATACAGGGTTCAGAGCAATAACTATGGCTACACCTTC | CASSLYRVQSNNYGYTF
TRBJ2-2 | TRBV5-1 | TRBD1 | . | TGCGCCAGCAGCTTGGGGGGACAGGACTCGACTACCGGGGAGCTGTTTTTT | CASSLGGQDSTTGELFF
TRBJ2-3 | TRBV9 | . | . | TGTGCCAGCAGCGTAAGGGGGGCCGATACGCAGTATTTT | CASSVRGADTQYF
TRBJ2-1 | TRBV6-6 | TRBD2 | . | TGTGCCAGCAGACCCAACCTAGCGGGGATATATGAGCAGTTCTTC | CASRPNLAGIYEQFF
TRBJ1-5 | TRBV7-9 | . | . | TGTGCCAGCAGCTTAGTAGGCAATCAGCCCCAGCATTTT | CASSLVGNQPQHF
TRBJ1-2 | TRBV7-2 | . | many | TGTGCCAGCAGCTTTCTGTGGTATGGCTACACCTTC | CASSFLWYGYTF
TRBJ2-2 | TRBV7-9 | TRBD1 | . | TGTGCCAGCAGCCCAGGGGGCCTGAACACCGGGGAGCTGTTTTTT | CASSPGGLNTGELFF
TRBJ1-1 | TRBV25-1 | . | once | TGTGCCAGCAGTTGGGGTGGGTTGGGCACTGAAGCTTTCTTT | CASSWGGLGTEAFF
TRBJ2-3 | TRBV9 | . | . | TGTGCCAGCAGCGTAGTTGGGAGGGGGACCACAGATACGCAGTATTTT | CASSVVGRGTTDTQYF
TRBJ2-1 | TRBV7-8 | . | . | TGTGCCAGCAGCTCCTACCGGGACTCCTCAGGAACTAATGAGCAGTTCTTC | CASSSYRDSSGTNEQFF
TRBJ2-5 | TRBV18 | TRBD2 | . | TGTGCCAGCTCACCACCGCGTCTTAGCGGGGGGGCGGAGACCCAGTACTTC | CASSPPRLSGGAETQYF
TRBJ2-1 | TRBV7-6 | . | . | TGTGCCAGCGGAGAAAACAATGAGCAGTTCTTC | CASGENNEQFF
TRBJ1-5 | TRBV6-2/TRBV6-3 | . | . | TGTGCCAGCAGTTACGGCGGTTTGTTAGGGGTTAATAATCAGCCCCAGCATTTT | CASSYGGLLGVNNQPQHF
TRBJ1-2 | TRBV5-1 | . | . | TGCGCCAGCAGAAACGAGGGATATGATGGCTACACCTTC | CASRNEGYDGYTF
TRBJ2-2 | TRBV7-9 | . | . | TGTGCCAGCAGCGACTGGGCGAACACCGGGGAGCTGTTTTTT | CASSDWANTGELFF
TRBJ2-5 | TRBV6-5 | TRBD2 | . | TGTGCCAGCAGTTTACTAGCGGGGGAGACCCAGTACTTC | CASSLLAGETQYF
TRBJ1-1 | TRBV5-1 | . | few | TGCGCCAGCAGCCCGAACGGGGGCTATCAAGCTTTCTTT | CASSPNGGYQAFF
TRBJ2-5 | TRBV4-3 | . | . | TGCGCCAGCAGCCAAGATGGTATTATGGGAGAGACCCAGTACTTC | CASSQDGIMGETQYF
TRBJ2-2 | TRBV19 | TRBD1 | . | TGTGCCAGTAGTCGGGACAGGGGAAAAGGGGAGCTGTTTTTT | CASSRDRGKGELFF
TRBJ1-2 | TRBV6-1 | . | once | TGTGCCAGCAGTGAAAAGGGTGGCGGCTACACCTTC | CASSEKGGGYTF
TRBJ2-3 | TRBV10-3 | . | . | TGTGCCATCAGTAGGGGAGGGGGCGAAACAGATACGCAGTATTTT | CAISRGGGETDTQYF
TRBJ1-1 | TRBV6-5 | TRBD1 | . | TGTGCCAGCAGTTCCCAGGCAGGGGGGACTGAAGCTTTCTTT | CASSSQAGGTEAFF
TRBJ1-1 | TRBV2 | . | . | TGTGCCAGCAGCACCGACAGCCCTGAAGCTTTCTTT | CASSTDSPEAFF
TRBJ2-7 | TRBV6-5 | . | . | TGTGCCAGCATGGGATCTTGGAACGAGCAGTACTTC | CASMGSWNEQYF
TRBJ1-6 | TRBV10-3 | . | once | TGTGCCACCAACGGGAGGAATAATTCACCCCTCCACTTT | CATNGRNNSPLHF
TRBJ1-6 | TRBV9 | TRBD1 | . | TGTGCCAGCGGTCGCCCAGGGGGGGGTTCACCCCTCCACTTT | CASGRPGGGSPLHF